The clone carrying this T cell receptor beta chain showed up many times. Its antigen is currently unknown. CDR3 size: 13 residues. The V gene lost 6 bases and the J gene lost 2 bases, with 11 bases spanning the gap. Germline V gene sequence: CDR1 DFQATT, CDR2 SNEGSKA (reference sequence). This entry is derived from a study of prognosis after radiotherapy for stage I lung cancer. From genomic DNA, two-round multiplex PCR was used to amplify TCR beta CDR3. With primers specific to each TRBV and TRBJ gene, the first-round PCR was performed. MiXCR was run by TCRdb on the multiplex PCR reads, yielding one entry per CDR3 protein. Of about 12,000 distinct CDR3 sequences listed, nearly 55% are singletons. Findings and limits, study-wide: Patients who developed distant metastases had lower Shannon entropy after stereotactic body radiation therapy.

The clonotype was recovered from a donor aged 50 or older with non-small cell lung cancer. V is TRBV20-1 and J is TRBJ1-5; TRBD1 is a possible D gene (5 bases). The source material was PBMCs, sampled before or after stereotactic body radiation therapy (not recorded which). The CDR3 sequence: CSAGGFGNQPQHF. CDR3 bases: TGCAGTGCGGGGGGTTTCGGCAATCAGCCCCAGCATTTT.